This TCR beta chain was profiled in a study of blood T cell repertoires in COVID-19. Study background: Some COVID-19 samples were acute and others convalescent; all came from the United States, Italy and Spain. Sources were T cells, B-cell-depleted T cells, or PBMCs; the material itself was cDNA or gDNA.

Original processing methods: Reference gene primers were amplified, and this amplification served to estimate nucleated cell counts. Sequencing used immunoSEQ multiplex PCR; TCRdb keeps in-frame clones, though not all of them. Clone size and the V and J calls come from that table; the DNA yielded D and trimming. The sample comprises tens of thousands of clones, approximately 90% of which are singletons, and over 8.5% rests with the top ten. Sequencing was carried out using peripheral blood. This TCR derives from a human donor in a cohort sampled during active COVID-19.

Written as DNA, the CDR3 is TGTGCCAGCAACCGTGACTGGGGCGATGAGCAGTTCTTC. This gives the protein CASNRDWGDEQFF. V usage is TRBV7-9 and J usage is TRBJ2-1; tentative D call: TRBD1 (5 bases). Trimming took off 7 bases at V and 8 bases at J, with 15 bases between the two ends. The CDR3 totals 13 residues. The germline CDR1 and CDR2 sequences are SEHNR and FQNEAQ (reference sequence).